A single sample gave rise to the 17 T cell receptor beta chains below, sequenced in a study of graft-versus-host responses after intestinal transplantation. Method: immunoSEQ multiplex PCR; TCRdb's copy keeps in-frame clones and lacks some. The sample carries thousands of clones, over 55% recorded once. From the graft tissue, intraepithelial and lamina propria lymphocytes were released through processing. The sequencing here drew on ileum tissue, taken about 230 days after intestinal transplantation. These receptors were collected from a human patient who received an intestinal transplant, so some T cells may come from the graft donor.

This chain joins TRBV10-3 and TRBJ2-2, with 7 bases that match TRBD1. CDR3 size: 13 residues. The germline V gene has CDR1 ENHRY and CDR2 SYGVKD. The V and J ends lost 7 bases and 6 bases, in that order; junction bases with no gene match: 5. This CDR3 reads CAIIRQGAGELFF. The CDR3 nucleotides read TGTGCCATCATCAGACAGGGCGCCGGGGAGCTGTTTTTT.

The chain recombines TRBV4-1 with TRBJ2-1, with 11 bases fitting TRBD2. Germline values: CDR1 MGHRA, CDR2 YSYEKL. The V and J ends lost 0 bases and 6 bases, in that order; junction bases with no gene match: 7. This CDR3 has 17 amino acids. CDR3 sequence: CASSQDRVSGRANEQFF. Here the CDR3 DNA reads TGCGCCAGCAGCCAAGATCGAGTTAGCGGGAGGGCCAATGAGCAGTTCTTC.

The chain joins TRBV28 to TRBJ2-3, with 9 bases identical to TRBD1. Per the germline V gene, CDR1 is MDHEN and CDR2 is SYDVKM. The CDR3 consists of 14 residues. J gave up 5 bases and V 3 bases, and 3 bases lay outside the gene matches. The CDR3 nucleotides are TGTGCCAGCAGTTTCGACAGGGGGAAAGATACGCAGTATTTT. Translated: CASSFDRGKDTQYF.

By share of the sample, this clone is medium-sized. The chain recombines TRBV19 with TRBJ1-1; maybe TRBD1 (6 bases). V was shortened by 7 bases and J by 4 bases, with 13 bases between the two germline ends. CDR3 length equals 13 residues. Per germline, CDR1 LNHDA and CDR2 SQIVND (reference sequence). The CDR3, as DNA: TGTGCCAGTAATGGGGGGGCCGTCACTGAAGCTTTCTTT. The encoded protein is CASNGGAVTEAFF.

This clone came up a few times. The gene calls are TRBV6-9 and TRBJ1-1; 9 bases map to TRBD1. Germline assignment: CDR1 MNHGY and CDR2 SVAAGI. V shed 6 bases and J 0 bases; nucleotides not matched to a gene: 8. There are 16 residues in the CDR3. The CDR3 nucleotides read TGTGCCAGCAGCCCGACAGGGGGGGACATGAACACTGAAGCTTTCTTT. Protein product: CASSPTGGDMNTEAFF.

The chain combines TRBV10-3 with TRBJ2-3, with 7 bases aligning to TRBD2. CDR3 length equals 15 residues. V lost 0 bases, J lost 2 bases, and 2 bases stayed unmatched. The germline CDR1 and CDR2 sequences are ENHRY and SYGVKD. The CDR3 protein is CAISESGTNTDTQYF. CDR3 DNA sequence: TGTGCCATCAGTGAGTCGGGGACTAACACAGATACGCAGTATTTT.

The chain employs TRBV6-5 and TRBJ2-1; D not certain. The germline V gene encodes CDR1 MNHEY and CDR2 SVGAGI. The CDR3 has 12 residues. The V end was cut by 7 bases, the J end by 4 bases, with 8 bases between. The CDR3 reads CASMLSYNEQFF. In DNA, the CDR3 is TGTGCCAGCATGCTGAGTTACAATGAGCAGTTCTTC.

This sequence joins TRBV11-2 and TRBJ1-1, with 7 bases lining up with TRBD1. Germline lookup yields CDR1 SGHAT and CDR2 FQNNGV. CDR3 length: 15 residues. With 3 bases clipped from V and 0 bases from J, the junction kept 4 bases outside the gene matches. The CDR3 DNA follows: TGTGCCAGCAGCTTCACCACAGGGGTGAACACTGAAGCTTTCTTT. Amino acid sequence: CASSFTTGVNTEAFF.

As regards this clone: This same CDR3 is encoded by further DNA sequences in the sample. V is TRBV18 and J is TRBJ1-5; 9 bases map to TRBD1. After removal of 5 bases from V and 7 bases from J, the junction contained 0 bases not matched to a gene. Germline-derived CDR1 and CDR2 are KGHSH and LQKENI. The CDR3 totals 12 residues. The CDR3 DNA follows: TGTGCCAGCTCAGACAGGGGGCAGCCCCAGCATTTT. Amino acid sequence: CASSDRGQPQHF. The full variable domain, rest sourced from reference TRBV18 and TRBJ1-5, is NAGVMQNPRHLVRRRGQEARLRCSPMKGHSHVYWYRQLPEEGLKFMVYLQKENIIDESGMPKERFSAEFPKEGPSILRIQQVVRGDSAAYFCASSDRGQPQHFGDGTRLSIL.

V and J are TRBV19 and TRBJ2-2; D is ambiguous. Trimming removed 3 bases at V and 6 bases at J, with 14 bases between. This CDR3 contains 15 residues. From germline, CDR1 is LNHDA and CDR2 SQIVND (reference sequence). This CDR3 reads CASSILTGTSGELFF. Here the CDR3 DNA reads TGTGCCAGTAGTATCTTGACCGGAACTTCCGGGGAGCTGTTTTTT.

This rearrangement joins TRBV5-1 to TRBJ2-3; no clear D gene. Looked up from germline, CDR1 is SGHRS and CDR2 is YFSETQ. Deletions cut 0 bases from V and 5 bases from J, with 4 bases between. The CDR3 length is 12 residues. The chain's CDR3 is CASSLAGDTQYF. The CDR3 coding sequence is TGCGCCAGCAGCTTGGCAGGAGATACGCAGTATTTT.

A single count supports this clone. Mismatch with germline at one junction end may stem from a read error. Other DNA sequences in the sample encode the same CDR3. The chain joins TRBV4-1 to TRBJ2-3; D is perhaps TRBD1 (6 bases). This CDR3 is 14 amino acids long. Germline V lookup: CDR1 MGHRA, CDR2 YSYEKL. CDR3 amino acids: CASSQDRYTDTQYF. In DNA, the CDR3 is TGCGCCAGCAGCCAGGACAGATACACAGATACGCAGTACTTT.

This chain joins TRBV23-1 and TRBJ1-5, with 9 bases matching TRBD1. TRBV23-1 is treated as an ORF (open reading frame) with a function not yet certain. The J segment lost 1 base and the V segment lost 2 bases, leaving 12 bases of the junction unmatched. The CDR3 covers 19 residues. The CDR3 spells CASSQTPGTGTVSNQPQHF. The CDR3 region has the DNA TGCGCCAGCAGTCAAACTCCCGGGACAGGGACGGTGAGCAATCAGCCCCAGCATTTT.

The chain carries TRBV28 and TRBJ1-2; D not resolved. The germline CDR1 and CDR2 sequences are MDHEN and SYDVKM. This CDR3 spans 12 amino acids. V lost 4 bases and J 6 bases, leaving 9 bases between the germline ends. CDR3 sequence: CASSSAAHGYTF. As DNA, the CDR3 is TGTGCCAGCAGTTCGGCAGCCCATGGCTACACCTTC.

CDR3 sequence (DNA): TGTGCCAGTAGTCTAAGGACAGGACCGAACACCGGGGAGCTGTTTTTT. Protein sequence: CASSLRTGPNTGELFF. V and J are TRBV19 and TRBJ2-2; TRBD1 aligns across 7 bases. This CDR3 region has 16 residues. CDR1 and CDR2 (germline): LNHDA, SQIVND (reference sequence). The junction had 6 bases not matched to a gene; V was cut back by 5 bases and J by 0 bases.

V usage is TRBV5-5 and J usage is TRBJ2-2; 7 bases agree with TRBD1. Germline trimming cut 4 bases from V and 0 bases from J; bases unmatched to any gene: 3. The CDR3 extends over 15 amino acids. CDR1 and CDR2 from the germline V gene are SGHKS and YYEKEE (reference sequence). CDR3 nucleotides: TGTGCCAGCAGCCCGACAGGGACGAACACCGGGGAGCTGTTTTTT. Protein product: CASSPTGTNTGELFF.

The CDR3 region has the DNA TGTGCCAGCAGTTCGGTAGCGGGGGGGCCATTAGATACGCAGTATTTT. It encodes CASSSVAGGPLDTQYF. The chain employs TRBV7-3 and TRBJ2-3; 11 nucleotides line up with TRBD2. Germline V gene data show CDR1 as SGHTA and CDR2 as FQGTGA. This CDR3 comprises 16 residues. Trimming cost V 6 bases and J 5 bases; bases outside gene matches: 10.